The T cell receptor beta chain under discussion was sequenced for a study of human T cells and chemical hapten exposure. In its sample, this clonotype was seen a few times. Trimming left V 5 bases short and J 7 bases short, with 16 bases between. Germline values: CDR1 KGHDR, CDR2 SFDVKD. The length of the CDR3 is 14 residues. TCRdb processed the RACE reads anew with MiXCR; each CDR3 protein has one entry. Among roughly 75,000 distinct CDR3 sequences listed, approximately 8.1% were seen once. The time point denotes: healthy volunteer bleed at 6 weeks. Total RNA extraction was carried out from unfractionated whole blood.

V gene TRBV24-1 combines with J gene TRBJ1-1, with D possibly being TRBD1 (5 bases). The receptor was isolated from a female donor in good health. Some clones in this sample may be carry-over from other donors' samples. The sample taken for sequencing was whole blood. Here the CDR3 DNA reads TGTGCCACCAGTGCGGGGGGACCAGTCGGTGAAGCTTTCTTT. Translated, it gives CATSAGGPVGEAFF.